One sample yielded the 13 T cell receptor beta chains listed below, sequenced in a study of blood T cell repertoires in COVID-19. Method: immunoSEQ multiplex PCR; TCRdb's copy keeps in-frame clones and lacks some. The sample gives about 60,000 clones, about 86% of which show up once; 0.9% to 1.5% is in the top ten. Sequences were obtained from peripheral blood. Every receptor here comes from a middle-aged man with acute or convalescent COVID-19.

The J gene is TRBJ1-4, the V gene TRBV29-1; no clear D gene. The germline gives CDR1 SQVTM, CDR2 ANQGSEA. The germline V and J ends were trimmed by 3 bases and 6 bases, with 11 bases remaining between them. The CDR3 length is 13 residues. The CDR3 here is CSVDEVGDEKLFF. CDR3 coding DNA: TGCAGCGTTGATGAAGTTGGAGATGAAAAACTGTTTTTT.

The chain combines TRBV24-1 with TRBJ2-1; D remains unclear. There are 12 residues in the CDR3. Germline V gene lookup returns CDR1 KGHDR and CDR2 SFDVKD. The V end lost 1 base, the J end lost 6 bases, and 3 bases lay between the germline ends. This CDR3 reads CATSDFGNEQFF. CDR3 sequence (DNA): TGTGCCACCAGTGATTTCGGCAATGAGCAGTTCTTC.

The chain couples TRBV19 to TRBJ2-2, with 9 bases identical to TRBD2. This CDR3 spans 14 amino acids. CDR1 and CDR2 from the germline V gene are LNHDA and SQIVND (reference sequence). The V gene end was trimmed by 9 bases and the J gene end by 4 bases; junction bases not matched to a gene: 6. The CDR3 coding sequence is TGTGCCAGCAGGCGGGGGGGCGGCACCGGGGAGCTGTTTTTT. Encoded protein: CASRRGGGTGELFF.

The gene calls are TRBV6-5 and TRBJ1-1; no reliable D call. The CDR3 has 15 amino acids. Trimming took 0 bases from V and 1 from J, leaving 9 bases between them. Germline loops: CDR1 MNHEY, CDR2 SVGAGI. CDR3: CASSYSGTANTEAFF. The CDR3, as DNA: TGTGCCAGCAGTTACTCGGGCACCGCGAACACTGAAGCTTTCTTT.

This chain joins TRBV7-8 and TRBJ1-5; TRBD1 is a possible D gene (5 bases). The CDR3 sequence is 14 residues long. Looked up from germline, CDR1 is SGHVS and CDR2 is FQNEAQ. Trimming left V 5 bases short and J 5 bases short, with 13 bases between. This CDR3 is CASSPSRDDQPQHF. CDR3 DNA sequence: TGTGCCAGCAGCCCCTCCAGGGATGATCAGCCCCAGCATTTT.

This clone was observed a few times. The J gene is TRBJ1-5, the V gene TRBV28, with D maybe TRBD1 (6 bases). V lost 5 bases to trimming and J lost 4 bases, with 9 bases between them. Germline V lookup: CDR1 MDHEN, CDR2 SYDVKM. CDR3 length: 13 amino acids. CDR3 DNA: TGTGCCAGCAGTACAGGGTTGAATCAGCCCCAGCATTTT. This codes for CASSTGLNQPQHF.

Note on this clone: At the DNA level, this CDR3 is encoded by other sequences in the same sample as well. This sequence joins TRBV11-2 and TRBJ1-1; 12 bases fit TRBD1. This CDR3 is built from 14 residues. V lost 5 bases, J lost 5 bases, and 3 bases stayed unmatched. CDR1 and CDR2 (germline): SGHAT, FQNNGV. CDR3 nucleotides: TGTGCCAGCAGCCCGGGACAGGGGGCGACTGAAGCTTTCTTT. Its translation: CASSPGQGATEAFF.

This chain uses TRBV5-1 with TRBJ1-1, with 8 bases fitting TRBD1. Unmatched junction bases numbered 8, after V lost 6 bases and J lost 1 base. There are 15 residues in the CDR3. CDR1 and CDR2 from the germline V gene are SGHRS and YFSETQ. CDR3 sequence reads: CASTATGGQNTEAFF. In DNA, the CDR3 is TGCGCCAGCACCGCTACAGGGGGGCAGAACACTGAAGCTTTCTTT.

This clone was found a few times. The J gene is TRBJ2-3, the V gene TRBV5-1; 9 bases map to TRBD2. J gave up 2 bases and V 4 bases, and 5 bases lay outside the gene matches. Germline V lookup: CDR1 SGHRS, CDR2 YFSETQ. CDR3 length: 15 residues. CDR3 coding DNA: TGCGCCAGCAGCCCGGAGCGGGGGGACACAGATACGCAGTATTTT. Protein sequence: CASSPERGDTDTQYF. Full variable domain (remainder filled in from reference TRBV5-1 and TRBJ2-3): KAGVTQTPRYLIKTRGQQVTLSCSPISGHRSVSWYQQTPGQGLQFLFEYFSETQRNKGNFPGRFSGRQFSNSRSEMNVSTLELGDSALYLCASSPERGDTDTQYFGPGTRLTVL.

This clone was counted a single time. The chain is built from TRBV29-1 and TRBJ2-3; D may be TRBD2 (6 bases). The CDR3 covers 11 residues. Per germline, CDR1 SQVTM and CDR2 ANQGSEA. V dropped 7 bases and J dropped 11 bases, with 16 bases sitting between them. This CDR3 is CSAHLWRGQYF. In DNA form, the CDR3 reads TGCAGCGCCCATCTTTGGCGGGGGCAGTATTTT.

V and J are TRBV5-4 and TRBJ2-7; 7 bases align to TRBD2. J was trimmed by 0 bases and V by 0 bases; bases with no gene match: 6. The V gene's germline CDR1 is SGHNT and CDR2 YYREEE (reference sequence). The CDR3 length is 16 residues. Written as DNA, the CDR3 is TGTGCCAGCAGCTTGGCCGGGGGGATACTCTCCTACGAGCAGTACTTC. As protein: CASSLAGGILSYEQYF. Together with reference TRBV5-4 and TRBJ2-7, the CDR3 gives the full variable domain: ETGVTQSPTHLIKTRGQQVTLRCSSQSGHNTVSWYQQALGQGPQFIFQYYREEENGRGNFPPRFSGLQFPNYSSELNVNALELDDSALYLCASSLAGGILSYEQYFGPGTRLTVT.

The chain recombines TRBV29-1 with TRBJ1-1, with a weak D call TRBD1 (6 bases). The germline CDR1 and CDR2 sequences are SQVTM and ANQGSEA. This CDR3 contains 11 residues. The V end lost 7 bases, the J end lost 8 bases, and 14 bases lay between the germline ends. The CDR3 DNA is TGCAGCGCGGCCGGGACACCCGAAGCTTTCTTT. This translates into CSAAGTPEAFF. Variable domain in full (rest from reference TRBV29-1 and TRBJ1-1): SAVISQKPSRDICQRGTSLTIQCQVDSQVTMMFWYRQQPGQSLTLIATANQGSEATYESGFVIDKFPISRPNLTFSTLTVSNMSPEDSSIYLCSAAGTPEAFFGQGTRLTVV.

This clone showed up just once. The gene calls are TRBV7-3 and TRBJ2-3; TRBD2 is a possible D gene (5 bases). Germline V gives CDR1 SGHTA, CDR2 FQGTGA. Trimming removed 4 bases at V and 4 bases at J, with 12 bases between. This CDR3 region has 14 residues. The CDR3 region has the DNA TGTGCCAGCAGCTCCGGGCCCGGGGCAGATACGCAGTATTTT. It encodes CASSSGPGADTQYF.